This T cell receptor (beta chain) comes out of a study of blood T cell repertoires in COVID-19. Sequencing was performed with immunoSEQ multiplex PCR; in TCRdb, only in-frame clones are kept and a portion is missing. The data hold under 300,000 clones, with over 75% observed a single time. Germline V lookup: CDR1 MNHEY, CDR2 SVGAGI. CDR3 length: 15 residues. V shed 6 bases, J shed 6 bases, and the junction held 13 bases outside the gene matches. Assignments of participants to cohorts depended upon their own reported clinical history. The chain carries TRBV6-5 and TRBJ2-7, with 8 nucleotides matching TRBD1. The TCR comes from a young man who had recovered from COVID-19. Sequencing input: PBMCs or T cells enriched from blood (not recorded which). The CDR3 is CASSYSGQAPFEQYF. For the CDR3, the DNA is TGTGCCAGCAGCTATTCGGGACAGGCACCTTTCGAGCAGTACTTC.